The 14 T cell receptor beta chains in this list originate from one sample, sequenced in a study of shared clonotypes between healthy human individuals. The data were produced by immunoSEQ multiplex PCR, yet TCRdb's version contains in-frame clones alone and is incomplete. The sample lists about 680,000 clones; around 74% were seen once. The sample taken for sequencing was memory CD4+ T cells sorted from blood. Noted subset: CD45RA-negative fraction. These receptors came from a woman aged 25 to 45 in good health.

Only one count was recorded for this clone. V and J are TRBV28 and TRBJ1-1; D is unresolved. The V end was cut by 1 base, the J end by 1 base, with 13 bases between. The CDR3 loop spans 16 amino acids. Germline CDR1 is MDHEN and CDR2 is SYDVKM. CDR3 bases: TGTGCCAGCAGTTTATCTCTTCGTGCAGGGAACACTGAAGCTTTCTTT. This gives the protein CASSLSLRAGNTEAFF.

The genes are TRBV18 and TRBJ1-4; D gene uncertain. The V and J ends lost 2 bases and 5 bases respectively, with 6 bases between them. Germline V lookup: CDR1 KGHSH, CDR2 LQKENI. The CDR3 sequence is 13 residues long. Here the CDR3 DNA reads TGTGCCAGCTCACCAAGCCGAAATGAAAAACTGTTTTTT. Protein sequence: CASSPSRNEKLFF.

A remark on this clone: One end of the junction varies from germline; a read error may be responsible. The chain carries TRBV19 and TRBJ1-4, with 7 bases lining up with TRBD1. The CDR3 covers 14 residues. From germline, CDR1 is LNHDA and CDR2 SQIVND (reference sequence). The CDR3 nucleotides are TGTGCCAGTAGTATATCCCGGGACAGCGGTGGAATAGCTTTT. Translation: CASSISRDSGGIAF.

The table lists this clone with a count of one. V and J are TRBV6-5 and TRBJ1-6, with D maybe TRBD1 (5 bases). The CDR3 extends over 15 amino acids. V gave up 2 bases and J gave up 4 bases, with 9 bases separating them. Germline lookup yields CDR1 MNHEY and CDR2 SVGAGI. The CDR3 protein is CASSYRDPYNSPLHF. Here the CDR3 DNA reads TGTGCCAGCAGTTACCGGGACCCTTATAATTCACCCCTCCACTTT.

DNA of the CDR3: TGCGCCAGCAGTGACCCCGGGGTCAAGACCCAGTACTTC. It translates to CASSDPGVKTQYF. The rearrangement links TRBV10-2 to TRBJ2-5, with D maybe TRBD2 (5 bases). Germline assignment: CDR1 WSHSY and CDR2 SAAADI. This CDR3 is built from 13 residues. The V end lost 3 bases, the J end lost 6 bases, and 11 bases lay between the germline ends.

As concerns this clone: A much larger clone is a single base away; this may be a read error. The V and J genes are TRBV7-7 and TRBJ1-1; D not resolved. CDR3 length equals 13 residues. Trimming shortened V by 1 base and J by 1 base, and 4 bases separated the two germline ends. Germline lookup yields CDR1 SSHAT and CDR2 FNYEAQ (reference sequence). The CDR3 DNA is TGTGCCAGCAGCTTAGGGAAGAACACTGAAGCTTTCTTT. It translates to CASSLGKNTEAFF.

The CDR3, as DNA: TGTGCCAGCAGTGATCCGGGTCATGCCAATGAGCAGTTCTTC. This gives the protein CASSDPGHANEQFF. This rearrangement joins TRBV6-1 to TRBJ2-1, with D unclear. CDR3 length: 14 residues. V was clipped by 3 bases and J by 6 bases, with 12 bases between them. The germline CDR1 and CDR2 sequences are MNHNS and SASEGT.

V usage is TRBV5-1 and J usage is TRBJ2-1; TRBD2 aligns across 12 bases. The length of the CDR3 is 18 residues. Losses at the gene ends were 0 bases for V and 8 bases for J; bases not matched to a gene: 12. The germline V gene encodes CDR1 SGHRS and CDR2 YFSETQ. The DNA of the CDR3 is TGCGCCAGCAGCTTGGCCGGAAGGACTAGCGGGAAGGTCGATGAGCAGTTCTTC. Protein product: CASSLAGRTSGKVDEQFF.

The CDR3, as DNA: TGTGCCAGCAGCTTCGGTAGACTAGCGGGAGCACTCGATACGCAGTATTTT. It translates to CASSFGRLAGALDTQYF. This chain links TRBV7-3 with TRBJ2-3; 12 nucleotides line up with TRBD2. The CDR3 is 17 residues long. With 3 bases clipped from V and 6 bases from J, the junction kept 10 bases outside the gene matches. Per germline, CDR1 SGHTA and CDR2 FQGTGA.

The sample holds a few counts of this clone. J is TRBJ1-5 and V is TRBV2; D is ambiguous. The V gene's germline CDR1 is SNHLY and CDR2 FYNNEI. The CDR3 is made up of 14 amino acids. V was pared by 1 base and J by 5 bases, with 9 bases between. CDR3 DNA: TGTGCCAGCAGTGAAGTTCAGCGTCATCAGCCCCAGCATTTT. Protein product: CASSEVQRHQPQHF.

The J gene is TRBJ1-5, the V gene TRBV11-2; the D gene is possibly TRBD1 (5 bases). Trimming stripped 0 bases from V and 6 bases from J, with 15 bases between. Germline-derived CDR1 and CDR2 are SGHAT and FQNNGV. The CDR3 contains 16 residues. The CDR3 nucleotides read TGTGCCAGCAGCTTAGAAGTGAGGGGAAAAGGTCAGCCCCAGCATTTT. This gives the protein CASSLEVRGKGQPQHF. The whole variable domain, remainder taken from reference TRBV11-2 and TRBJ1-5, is EAGVAQSPRYKIIEKRQSVAFWCNPISGHATLYWYQQILGQGPKLLIQFQNNGVVDDSQLPKDRFSAERLKGVDSTLKIQPAKLEDSAVYLCASSLEVRGKGQPQHFGDGTRLSIL.

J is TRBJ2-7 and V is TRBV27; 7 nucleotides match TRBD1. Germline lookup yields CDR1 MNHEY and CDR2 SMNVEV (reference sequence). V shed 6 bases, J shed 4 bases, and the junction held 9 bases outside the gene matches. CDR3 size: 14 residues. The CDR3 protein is CASSRRGLGYEQYF. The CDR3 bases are TGTGCCAGCAGCAGAAGGGGGCTAGGATACGAGCAGTACTTC.

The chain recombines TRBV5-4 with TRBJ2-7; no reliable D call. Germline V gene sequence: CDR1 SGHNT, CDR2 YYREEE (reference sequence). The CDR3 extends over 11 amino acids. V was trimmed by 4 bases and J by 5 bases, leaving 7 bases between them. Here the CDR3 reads CASSGVDEQYF. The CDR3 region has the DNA TGTGCCAGCAGCGGGGTAGACGAGCAGTACTTC.

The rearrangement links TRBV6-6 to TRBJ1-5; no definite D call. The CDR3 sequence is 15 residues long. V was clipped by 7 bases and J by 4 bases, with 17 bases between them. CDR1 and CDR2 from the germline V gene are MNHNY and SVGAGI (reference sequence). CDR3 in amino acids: CASTPLVTENQPQHF. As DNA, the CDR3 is TGTGCCAGCACCCCATTGGTCACTGAGAATCAGCCCCAGCATTTT.